The T cell receptor beta chain under discussion was sequenced for a study of neurological immune-mediated disorders. The CDR3 runs 16 residues. J was trimmed by 3 bases and V by 0 bases; bases with no gene match: 8. Germline assignment: CDR1 SQVTM and CDR2 ANQGSEA. The cDNA came from 5'RACE with 10-nucleotide random UMIs. The output of every sequencing run, over 190 million TCR-beta sequences, came from 15-18 subjects. Using its own MiXCR run on the 5' RACE reads, TCRdb lists one record per CDR3 protein. The profile shows 110,000 or so distinct CDR3 sequences, about 3.2% of them singletons. This clonotype has just a few counts. The antigen remains unidentified. Study outcomes and limitations: Private repertoires in all groups were suggested by the finding that expanded clones across subjects shared no CDR3 amino acid sequences. Among 34 multiple sclerosis patients, phylogenetic grouping put the repertoires of 18 into a single related-CDR3 cluster, a possible signature.

Sequenced: PBMCs. The chain joins TRBV29-1 to TRBJ2-3, with TRBD2 matching 8 bases. The receptor was isolated from a woman in her thirties with multiple sclerosis. The CDR3 spells CSVEDPAGGGTDTQYF. In DNA, the CDR3 is TGCAGCGTTGAAGATCCCGCGGGAGGTGGGACAGATACGCAGTATTTT.